This T cell receptor beta chain was sequenced for a study of Graves' ophthalmopathy and Graves' hyperthyroidism. Overall study results and limits: Ophthalmopathy could be told apart from stable hyperthyroidism by a 13-signature model (around 85% sensitivity, around 81% specificity).

The study amplified TCR beta CDR3 regions using RNA transcripts. HTBI-primed first-round RT-PCR preceded second-round multiplex PCR. TCRdb independently ran MiXCR on the multiplex PCR reads; one entry per CDR3 protein. Altogether some 360,000 distinct CDR3 sequences are present, about a sixth being singletons, with the ten largest covering roughly 2.3%. This clonotype was counted at least ten times. Its antigen remains unknown. The V gene lost 2 bases and the J gene lost 5 bases, with 10 bases spanning the gap. The CDR3 is 14 amino acids. The germline V gene has CDR1 MGHDK and CDR2 SYGVNS. Eligible hyperthyroidism cases comprised new diagnoses of under 2 months' duration in individuals aged 18 to 65. Uncontrolled infections, other autoimmune diseases, pregnancy or lactation barred patients from enrollment. As diagnostic evidence, clinical symptoms, serum thyroxine, TRAb, thyroid ultrasound and orbital computed tomography were relied upon.

The clonotype was recovered from an adult woman with stable Graves' hyperthyroidism. The sequencing sample was made of peripheral blood. This rearrangement joins TRBV25-1 to TRBJ1-5; D not certain. In DNA, the CDR3 is TGTGCCAGCAGTGAACTGTCGTTGGATCAGCCCCAGCATTTT. It codes for CASSELSLDQPQHF.